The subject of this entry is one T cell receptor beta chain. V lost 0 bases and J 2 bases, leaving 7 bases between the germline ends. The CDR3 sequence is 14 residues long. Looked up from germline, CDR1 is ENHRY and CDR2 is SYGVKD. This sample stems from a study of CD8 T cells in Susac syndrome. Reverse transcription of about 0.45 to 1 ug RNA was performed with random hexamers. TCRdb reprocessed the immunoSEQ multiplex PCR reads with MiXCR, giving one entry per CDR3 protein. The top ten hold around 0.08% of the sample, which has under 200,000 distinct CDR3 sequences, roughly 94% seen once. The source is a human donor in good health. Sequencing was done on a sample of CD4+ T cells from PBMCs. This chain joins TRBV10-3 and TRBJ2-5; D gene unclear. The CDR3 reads CAISESDLQETQYF. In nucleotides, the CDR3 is TGTGCCATCAGTGAGTCGGACCTTCAAGAGACCCAGTACTTC.